Shown below are 2 T cell receptor beta chains from a single sample sequenced in a study of T cell repertoires in cytomegalovirus infection. TCRdb re-derived calls from the reads in MiXCR, one entry per CDR3 protein. The profile shows 680,000 or so distinct CDR3 sequences, about 30% of them singletons. These receptors have no known antigen. This sample comprised cultured PBMCs, obtained from culture after CMV antigen stimulation. All receptors come from a human donor in good health (CMV status not recorded). Some clones in this sample may be carry-over from other donors' samples.

This clonotype was recorded many times. The rearrangement links TRBV7-2 to TRBJ2-4, with a tentative D call TRBD2 (5 bases). V lost 3 bases and J lost 3, with 15 bases in between. Germline V gives CDR1 SGHTA, CDR2 FQGNSA. There are 16 residues in the CDR3. Here the CDR3 reads CASSFRQQLGKNIQYF. CDR3 in DNA: TGTGCCAGCAGCTTTCGACAACAACTAGGCAAAAACATTCAGTACTTC.

In this sample, this clonotype turned up a few times. The chain joins TRBV7-3 to TRBJ2-2, with D unresolved. Germline assignment: CDR1 SGHTA and CDR2 FQGTGA. The CDR3 runs 16 residues. V lost 8 bases to trimming and J lost 2 bases, with 18 bases between them. The CDR3 sequence is CASQPITETNTGELFF. CDR3 DNA: TGTGCCAGCCAACCGATAACCGAAACCAACACCGGGGAGCTGTTTTTT.